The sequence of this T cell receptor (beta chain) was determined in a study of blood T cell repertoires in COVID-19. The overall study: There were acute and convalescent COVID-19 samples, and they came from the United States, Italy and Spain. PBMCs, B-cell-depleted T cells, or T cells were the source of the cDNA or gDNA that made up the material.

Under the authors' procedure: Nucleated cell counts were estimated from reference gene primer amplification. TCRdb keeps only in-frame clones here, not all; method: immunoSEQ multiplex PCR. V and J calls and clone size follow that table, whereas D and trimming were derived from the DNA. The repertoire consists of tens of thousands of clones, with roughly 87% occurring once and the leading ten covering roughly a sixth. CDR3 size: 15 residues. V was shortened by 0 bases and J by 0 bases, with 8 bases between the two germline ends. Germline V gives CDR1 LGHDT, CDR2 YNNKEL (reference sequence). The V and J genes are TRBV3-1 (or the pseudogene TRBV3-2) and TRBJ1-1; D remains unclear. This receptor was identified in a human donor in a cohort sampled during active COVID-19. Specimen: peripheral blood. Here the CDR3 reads CASSQDRTMNTEAFF. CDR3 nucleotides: TGTGCCAGCAGCCAAGATAGAACGATGAACACTGAAGCTTTCTTT.